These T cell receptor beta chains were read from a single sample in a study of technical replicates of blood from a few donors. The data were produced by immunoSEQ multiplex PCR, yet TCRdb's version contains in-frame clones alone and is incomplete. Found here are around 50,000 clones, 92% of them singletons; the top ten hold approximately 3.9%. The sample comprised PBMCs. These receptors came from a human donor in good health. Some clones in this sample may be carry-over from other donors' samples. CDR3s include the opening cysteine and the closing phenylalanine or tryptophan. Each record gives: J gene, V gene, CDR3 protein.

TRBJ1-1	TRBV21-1	CASSVRTGRGTEAFF
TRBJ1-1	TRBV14	CASSQGTVTEAFF
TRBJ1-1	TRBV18	CASSLGQIDEAFF
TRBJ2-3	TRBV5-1	CASSLTRPLEDTQYF
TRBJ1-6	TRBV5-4	CASSTRGLLAPLHF
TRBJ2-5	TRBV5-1	CASSLAGGQETQYF
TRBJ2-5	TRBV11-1	CASSLLGGGRETQYF
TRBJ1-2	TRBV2	CASRLGQNYGYTF
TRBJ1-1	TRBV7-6	CASRNRGSTEAFF
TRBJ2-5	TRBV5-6	CASSGGTGTAGTQYF
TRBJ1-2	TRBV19	CASSHDRVDGYTF
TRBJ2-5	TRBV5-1	CASSLVGTRETQYF
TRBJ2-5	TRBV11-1	CASSGLVQETQYF
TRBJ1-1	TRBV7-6	CASSLAQGAMNTEAFF
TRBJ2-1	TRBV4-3	CASSELAGGYNEQFF
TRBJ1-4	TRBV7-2	CASSRRGTTNEKLFF
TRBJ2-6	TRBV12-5	CASGFSGTGISGANVLTF
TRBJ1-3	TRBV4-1	CASSQGSGHLANTIYF
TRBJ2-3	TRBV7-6	CASTTGTTSTDTQYF
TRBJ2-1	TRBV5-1	CASTLAGGIDEQFF
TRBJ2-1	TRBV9	CASSSSSSYNEQFF
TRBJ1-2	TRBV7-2	CASSLHDRGSYGYTF
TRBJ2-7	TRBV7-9	CASSLAPPNYEQYF
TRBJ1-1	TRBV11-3	CASSQPPGQVVMAFF
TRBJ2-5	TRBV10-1	CASSDCGRGETQYF
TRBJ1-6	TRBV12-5	CASGQDSSNSPLHF
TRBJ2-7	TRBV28	CASSPPGTGVYEQYF
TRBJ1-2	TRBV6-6	CASRATGGMNYGYTF
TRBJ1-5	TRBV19	CASSPDRAWQPQHF
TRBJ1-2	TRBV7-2	CASSLALRGNNYGYTF
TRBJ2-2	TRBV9	CASSEGAGELFF
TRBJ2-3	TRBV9	CASSVAGQVGVYTQYF
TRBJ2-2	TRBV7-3	CASSPGLAGVGELFF
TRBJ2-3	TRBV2	CASSEIRGTDTQYF
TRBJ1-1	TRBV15	CATSEGQGYMNTEAFF
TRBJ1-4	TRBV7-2	CASSLRGEKLFF
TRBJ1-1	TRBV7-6	CASSRVANTEAFF
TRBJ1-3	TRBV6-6	CATRGPSKRDGNTIYF
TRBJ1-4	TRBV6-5	CASSRAGDTNEKLFF
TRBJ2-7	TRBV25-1	CASSGTGGSYEQYF
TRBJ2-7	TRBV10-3	CAISESVGGYEQYF
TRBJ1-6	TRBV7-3	CASRSTPLLSSYNSPLHF
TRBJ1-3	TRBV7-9	CASSPTGPSNTIYF
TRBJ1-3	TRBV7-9	CASSYPGTINTIYF
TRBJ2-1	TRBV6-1	CASSEKVPGWGGEQFF
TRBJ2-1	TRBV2	CASSEGGTGDREQFF
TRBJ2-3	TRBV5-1	CASSLETSGGPDTQYF
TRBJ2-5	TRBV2	CASLRGDETQYF
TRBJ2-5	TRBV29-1	CSVEDSPVRETQYF
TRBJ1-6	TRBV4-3	CASSQVATGQNPLHF
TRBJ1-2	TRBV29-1	CSVDFTSGYGYTF